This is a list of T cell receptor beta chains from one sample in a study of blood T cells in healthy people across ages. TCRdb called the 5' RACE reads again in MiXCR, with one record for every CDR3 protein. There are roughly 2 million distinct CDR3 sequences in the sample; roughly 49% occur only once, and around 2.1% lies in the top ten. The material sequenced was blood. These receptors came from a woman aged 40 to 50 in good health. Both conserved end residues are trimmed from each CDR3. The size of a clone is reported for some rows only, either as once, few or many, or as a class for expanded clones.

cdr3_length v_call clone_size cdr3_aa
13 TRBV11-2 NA ASSFGTGGKETQF
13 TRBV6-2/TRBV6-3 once ASSLVTYSYNEQF
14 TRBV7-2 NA ASSSVAGLAKNIKY
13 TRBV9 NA ASSVDGQGREKLF
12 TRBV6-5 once ASSSQGRDEKLF
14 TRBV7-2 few ASSRGWGSNQETQY
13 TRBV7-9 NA ASSPESLPNEKLF
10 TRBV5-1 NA ASFSSSYEQY
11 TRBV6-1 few ASSKGVRDTQY
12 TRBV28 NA ASTPGQTNYGYT
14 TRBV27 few ASSLSHREKVDEQY
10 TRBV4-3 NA ASSQVTGEQF
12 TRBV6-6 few ASSNWDNPYEQY
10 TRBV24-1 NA ATSGTFNEQF
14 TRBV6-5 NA ASSRQGGLANEKLF
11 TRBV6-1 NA ASIGLAGDTQY
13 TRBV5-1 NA ASSIRGTTNEKLF
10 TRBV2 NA ASSGGFYGYT
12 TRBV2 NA ASSDAGNADTQY
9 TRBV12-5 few ASGLRQTQY
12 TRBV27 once ASSLSWGNSPLH
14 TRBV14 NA ASSQVTKASRGEQY
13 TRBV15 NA ATSPGQYPYRELF
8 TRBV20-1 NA SASRDRAF
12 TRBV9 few AKPPRVTSAEQY
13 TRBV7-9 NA ASSRPGTGVEKLF
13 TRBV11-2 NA ASSLVAGGGWELF
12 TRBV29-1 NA SVVRDITYNEQY
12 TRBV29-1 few SVTPTGLNYGYT
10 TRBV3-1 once ASSQAAGSQF
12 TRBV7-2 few ASSFDRVNSPLH
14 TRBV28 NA VSSLPGTGYTDAQY
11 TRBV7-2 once ASSPEDYYGYT
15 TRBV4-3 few ASSPAAGAGTNYGYT
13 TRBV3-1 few ASRLRGSGANVLT
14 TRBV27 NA ASSPIYGGGSQPQH
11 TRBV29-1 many SVIGTDDYEQY
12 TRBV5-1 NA ASSLAVGAYEQY
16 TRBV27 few ASSEHLRSPHQAGEQY
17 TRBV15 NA ATSRDKPGLAANTGELF
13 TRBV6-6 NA ASGKGTTSYNEQF
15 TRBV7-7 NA ASSFAITGTTRNEQF
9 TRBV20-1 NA SPRPWDTQY
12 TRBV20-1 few SARVGRGHQPQH
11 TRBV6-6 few ASSDSAGDEQY
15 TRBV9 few ASSERTGVGGTDTQY
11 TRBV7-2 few ASSPLSGDEQF
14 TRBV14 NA ASSRAGTGASYGYT
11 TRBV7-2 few ASSPHRQYGYT
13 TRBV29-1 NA SVGRSVGGANVLT
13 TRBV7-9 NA ASRNTGTGANEQF